The source of this TCR beta chain is a study of T-cell reconstitution after alpha-beta-depleted transplantation in children. As it was prepared, the TCRbeta library received unique molecular identifiers. Each CDR3 protein gets one entry after TCRdb re-called the PCR reads with MiXCR. This sample has 450,000 to 550,000 distinct CDR3 sequences, with around 10% found just once. V lost 5 bases to trimming and J lost 2 bases; unmatched junction nucleotides: 6. This CDR3 has 16 amino acids. CDR1 is SEHNR, CDR2 FQNEAQ, per germline (reference sequence). In this sample, this clonotype turned up many times. The sample consisted of PBMCs, mostly from graft donor cells, taken 180 days after TCRalphabeta/CD19-depleted stem cell transplant. The rearrangement joins TRBV7-9 to TRBJ2-2; the match to TRBD2 covers 9 bases. The clonotype comes from a female patient aged 2-10 years who had a stem cell transplant for aplastic anemia, so the T cells may come from the graft donor. CDR3 residues: CASSPRTSANTGELFF. DNA for the CDR3: TGTGCCAGCAGCCCTCGGACTAGCGCTAACACCGGGGAGCTGTTTTTT.